The 8 T cell receptor beta chains below were found in one sample sequenced in a study of T cells in Graves' hyperthyroidism and ophthalmopathy. Researchers amplified the TCR beta CDR3 regions from RNA transcripts. In the first-round RT-PCR of the TCR CDR3, the HTBI primer set was used. TCRdb fed the multiplex PCR reads into MiXCR, producing one record per CDR3 protein. This table has fewer than 400,000 distinct CDR3 sequences, about 25% appearing once. The sequenced sample consisted of blood. The receptor set was obtained from a man between 45 and 60 years old with Graves' hyperthyroidism.

The chain employs TRBV12-3 or TRBV12-4 and TRBJ2-1; D call uncertain. Trimming removed 6 bases from V and 4 bases from J, with 7 bases in between. This CDR3 contains 12 residues. CDR3 in amino acids: CASSTAYNEQFF. The CDR3 DNA reads as TGTGCCAGCAGCACGGCTTACAATGAGCAGTTCTTC.

The chain employs TRBV7-9 and TRBJ2-7; 7 nucleotides agree with TRBD1. J was trimmed by 3 bases and V by 5 bases; bases with no gene match: 13. The CDR3 extends over 16 amino acids. Germline V gives CDR1 SEHNR, CDR2 FQNEAQ (reference sequence). The CDR3 bases are TGTGCCAGCAGCCCCACCGGGACAGCGAAACACTACGAGCAGTACTTC. Translation: CASSPTGTAKHYEQYF.

Many counts were recorded for this clonotype. The chain is built from TRBV6-2 or TRBV6-3 and TRBJ2-1, with 8 bases identical to TRBD2. This CDR3 comprises 17 residues. V was clipped by 5 bases and J by 4 bases; unmatched bases: 13. Germline V lookup: CDR1 MNHEY, CDR2 SVGEGT. The CDR3 region has the DNA TGTGCCAGCAGTAAGACCGGGACTAGAGTGGGGTACAATGAGCAGTTCTTC. Protein sequence: CASSKTGTRVGYNEQFF.

This clonotype was seen a single time. V is TRBV11-2 and J is TRBJ2-1; D may correspond to TRBD1 or TRBD2 (6 bases each). Germline CDR1 SGHAT, CDR2 FQNNGV. This CDR3 is built from 15 residues. The V gene lost 5 bases and the J gene lost 4 bases, with 15 bases spanning the gap. CDR3 in amino acids: CASSPWRDKYNEQFF. In nucleotides, the CDR3 is TGTGCCAGCAGCCCATGGCGGGACAAATACAATGAGCAGTTCTTC.

CDR3 residues: CSAFFDYGYTF. CDR3 DNA sequence: TGCAGTGCTTTTTTCGACTATGGCTACACCTTC. V and J are TRBV20-1 and TRBJ1-2; D is ambiguous. This CDR3 contains 11 residues. Trimming cost V 5 bases and J 3 bases, with 7 bases left between them. Germline V gives CDR1 DFQATT, CDR2 SNEGSKA (reference sequence).

This clonotype was seen a handful of times. For the CDR3, the DNA is TGCAGTGCTAGAGATGGGGCGGGCCCTAGCACAGATACGCAGTATTTT. This gives the protein CSARDGAGPSTDTQYF. The rearrangement uses TRBV20-1 and TRBJ2-3; D could derive from TRBD1 or TRBD2 (5 bases each). V gave up 0 bases and J gave up 0 bases, with 13 bases separating them. This CDR3 is 16 amino acids long. CDR1 is DFQATT and CDR2 is SNEGSKA in the germline V gene (reference sequence).

This clonotype was counted between two and nine times. The gene calls are TRBV6-1 and TRBJ2-1, with TRBD2 as a possible D gene (5 bases). The CDR3 is made up of 14 amino acids. Germline V gives CDR1 MNHNS, CDR2 SASEGT. The V end was cut by 6 bases, the J end by 8 bases, with 17 bases between. The CDR3 loop is CASSPLLREHEQFF. DNA of the CDR3: TGTGCCAGCAGCCCCCTTCTAAGGGAGCATGAGCAGTTCTTC.

The chain has TRBV15 and TRBJ1-5; D not certain. The V gene's germline CDR1 is LNHNV and CDR2 YYDKDF (reference sequence). The CDR3 is made up of 15 amino acids. Trimming left V 0 bases short and J 4 bases short, with 10 bases between. This CDR3 reads CATSRESQENQPQHF. DNA of the CDR3: TGTGCCACCAGCAGAGAAAGCCAGGAAAATCAGCCCCAGCATTTT.